Shown below are 30 T cell receptor beta chains from a single sample sequenced in a study of blood T cell repertoires in COVID-19. The protocol was immunoSEQ multiplex PCR, while the TCRdb copy is restricted to in-frame clones and leaves out a portion. Here the sample spans 99,000 or so clones, 75% to 85% being singletons. What was sequenced was peripheral blood. Receptors were obtained from a man aged 55-75 years with acute or convalescent COVID-19.

This clone has a single count. This sequence joins TRBV12-5 and TRBJ2-5; 8 bases match TRBD1. V shed 1 base and J 0 bases; nucleotides not matched to a gene: 1. The CDR3 covers 15 residues. Germline V gives CDR1 LGHNT, CDR2 FRNRAP. The CDR3 here is CASGLAQGDQETQYF. CDR3 nucleotides: TGTGCTAGTGGTTTGGCACAGGGGGACCAAGAGACCCAGTACTTC.

The genes are TRBV9 and TRBJ2-7, with TRBD1 as a possible D gene (5 bases). The germline V gene encodes CDR1 SGDLS and CDR2 YYNGEE. The V end lost 4 bases, the J end lost 2 bases, and 13 bases lay between the germline ends. This CDR3 is 14 amino acids long. CDR3 sequence reads: CASSPGTGAYEQYF. DNA of the CDR3: TGTGCCAGCAGCCCCGGAACAGGAGCCTACGAGCAGTACTTC.

The gene calls are TRBV10-3 and TRBJ2-2; the D gene is possibly TRBD1 (5 bases). The CDR3 totals 14 residues. Germline V CDR1 and CDR2: ENHRY, SYGVKD. Trimming left V 9 bases short and J 1 base short, with 12 bases between. This chain's CDR3 is CAISRGENTGELFF. The CDR3 DNA reads as TGTGCCATATCAAGGGGCGAGAACACCGGGGAGCTGTTTTTT.

CDR3 amino acids: CASSRTSGSRNEQFF. The CDR3 DNA sequence: TGTGCCAGCAGTCGCACTAGCGGGAGTAGGAATGAGCAGTTCTTC. The chain links TRBV6-5 to TRBJ2-1, with 11 bases that match TRBD2. V lost 5 bases, J lost 7 bases, and 7 bases stayed unmatched. This CDR3 spans 15 amino acids. Germline CDR1 is MNHEY and CDR2 is SVGAGI.

This clone has a handful of counts. The genes are TRBV4-3 and TRBJ2-2, with a weak D call TRBD1 (6 bases). The V gene's germline CDR1 is LGHNA and CDR2 YSLEER. The CDR3 loop spans 15 amino acids. Between the trimmed V and J ends, which lost 0 bases and 5 bases, there was a span of 10 bases. CDR3 residues: CASSQDLDRTGELFF. The CDR3 coding sequence is TGCGCCAGCAGCCAAGATCTGGACAGAACCGGGGAGCTGTTTTTT.

This sequence joins TRBV6-5 and TRBJ2-3; 9 positions agree with TRBD1. There are 16 residues in the CDR3. The V gene's germline CDR1 is MNHEY and CDR2 SVGAGI. Trimming took 0 bases from V and 8 from J; bases not matched to a gene: 9. In DNA, the CDR3 is TGTGCCAGCAGTTACTCGGGACAGGGAGGAGCTGGTACGCAGTATTTT. It translates to CASSYSGQGGAGTQYF.

This chain connects TRBV5-1 to TRBJ2-7; a possible D gene is TRBD2 (6 bases). From germline, CDR1 is SGHRS and CDR2 YFSETQ. CDR3 length: 13 amino acids. V lost 4 bases, J lost 2 bases, and 10 bases lay in between. The CDR3 DNA reads TGCGCCAGCAGCCGGACTACCACCTACGAGCAGTACTTC. As protein: CASSRTTTYEQYF.

This clone came up once. This chain connects TRBV10-1 to TRBJ2-7; 13 bases are shared with TRBD2. This CDR3 has 16 amino acids. Germline V CDR1 and CDR2: WNHNN, SYGVQD (reference sequence). CDR3 residues: CPQPGLAGRPSYEQYF. In DNA form, the CDR3 reads TGCCCCCAACCGGGACTAGCGGGACGACCTTCCTACGAGCAGTACTTC.

The V call is TRBV5-1, the J call TRBJ2-5; D not certain. Germline CDR1 reads SGHRS; CDR2 reads YFSETQ. V gave up 0 bases and J gave up 10 bases, with 16 bases separating them. This CDR3 has 14 amino acids. Written as DNA, the CDR3 is TGCGCCAGCAGCTTGGAGCCTCCCGCCATCGACCAGTACTTC. This encodes CASSLEPPAIDQYF.

J is TRBJ1-1 and V is TRBV7-9, with 11 bases aligning to TRBD1. The CDR3 length is 15 residues. Germline values: CDR1 SEHNR, CDR2 FQNEAQ (reference sequence). J gave up 4 bases and V 7 bases, and 8 bases lay outside the gene matches. CDR3 protein: CASTPPGQGGTEAFF. The CDR3 DNA is TGTGCCAGCACACCTCCGGGACAGGGGGGCACTGAAGCTTTCTTT.

V usage is TRBV9 and J usage is TRBJ2-3, with 7 positions matching TRBD2. CDR3 length equals 16 residues. Germline values: CDR1 SGDLS, CDR2 YYNGEE. V trimming: 2 bases; J trimming: 2 bases; junction bases outside the gene matches: 8. The CDR3 nucleotides are TGTGCCAGCAGCGTTGAGGCTAGCGGTCTCACAGATACGCAGTATTTT. Protein: CASSVEASGLTDTQYF.

The chain employs TRBV7-2 and TRBJ1-3, with D possibly being TRBD1 (6 bases). Trimming removed 3 bases from V and 11 bases from J, with 8 bases in between. This CDR3 is 11 amino acids long. Germline CDR1 is SGHTA and CDR2 is FQGNSA. The CDR3 sequence is CASSFWGPIYF. CDR3 DNA: TGTGCCAGCAGCTTTTGGGGGCCCATATATTTT.

This chain joins TRBV19 and TRBJ1-1; 7 bases are shared with TRBD1. The germline V gene has CDR1 LNHDA and CDR2 SQIVND (reference sequence). V dropped 2 bases and J dropped 5; count of bases not matched to a gene: 8. The CDR3 runs 15 residues. CDR3 bases: TGTGCCAGTAGTATAAGCGCCTCGACAGGGACTGAAGCTTTCTTT. This encodes CASSISASTGTEAFF. Complete variable domain (other parts from reference TRBV19 and TRBJ1-1): DGGITQSPKYLFRKEGQNVTLSCEQNLNHDAMYWYRQDPGQGLRLIYYSQIVNDFQKGDIAEGYSVSREKKESFPLTVTSAQKNPTAFYLCASSISASTGTEAFFGQGTRLTVV.

The V and J genes are TRBV5-4 and TRBJ1-4; 7 bases are shared with TRBD1. Trimming took 4 bases from V and 7 from J; bases not matched to a gene: 7. The CDR3 is 14 residues long. The germline gives CDR1 SGHNT, CDR2 YYREEE (reference sequence). CDR3 loop: CASSQDRWGEKLFF. The DNA for the CDR3 is TGTGCCAGCAGCCAGGACAGGTGGGGTGAAAAACTGTTTTTT. The variable domain in full, with the rest retrieved from reference TRBV5-4 and TRBJ1-4, is ETGVTQSPTHLIKTRGQQVTLRCSSQSGHNTVSWYQQALGQGPQFIFQYYREEENGRGNFPPRFSGLQFPNYSSELNVNALELDDSALYLCASSQDRWGEKLFFGSGTQLSVL.

The count of this clone is one. This rearrangement joins TRBV5-1 to TRBJ1-1, with D maybe TRBD1 (6 bases). This CDR3 is 16 amino acids long. CDR1 and CDR2 (germline): SGHRS, YFSETQ. Trimming left V 0 bases short and J 1 base short, with 13 bases between. This CDR3 reads CASSLVAGAPNTEAFF. The CDR3 DNA reads as TGCGCCAGCAGCTTGGTGGCAGGGGCGCCGAACACTGAAGCTTTCTTT.

This chain uses TRBV2 with TRBJ1-5; 10 bases agree with TRBD1. Trimming removed 6 bases from V and 2 bases from J; junction bases left unmatched: 13. The CDR3 covers 18 residues. CDR1 is SNHLY, CDR2 FYNNEI, per germline. The chain's CDR3 is CASRRGGQGSTGNQPQHF. CDR3 DNA sequence: TGTGCCAGCAGGAGAGGGGGACAGGGGAGTACGGGCAATCAGCCCCAGCATTTT.

This rearrangement joins TRBV11-3 to TRBJ1-4; 9 nucleotides match TRBD1. The J segment lost 8 bases and the V segment lost 5 bases, leaving 6 bases of the junction unmatched. The CDR3 loop spans 14 amino acids. Germline CDR1 reads SGHNT; CDR2 reads YENEEA. The CDR3 loop reads CASSATGGGEKLFF. In DNA form, the CDR3 reads TGTGCCAGCAGCGCGACAGGGGGTGGGGAAAAACTGTTTTTT.

J is TRBJ1-6 and V is TRBV6-5; D gene uncertain. This CDR3 contains 15 residues. V lost 7 bases, J lost 5 bases, and 15 bases lay in between. The germline CDR1 and CDR2 sequences are MNHEY and SVGAGI. The CDR3 DNA sequence: TGTGCCAGCATCCGCCGAGAGAGAAATAATTCACCCCTCCACTTT. Encoded protein: CASIRRERNNSPLHF.

The chain joins TRBV7-2 to TRBJ1-1; TRBD1 might be the D (6 bases). The CDR3 loop spans 15 amino acids. V was shortened by 5 bases and J by 1 base, with 14 bases between the two germline ends. Germline CDR1 reads SGHTA; CDR2 reads FQGNSA. Written as DNA, the CDR3 is TGTGCCAGCAGCCTCTCCGGGACATCGAACACTGAAGCTTTCTTT. This gives the protein CASSLSGTSNTEAFF.

J is TRBJ2-7 and V is TRBV6-5; D is uncertain. CDR1 and CDR2 (germline): MNHEY, SVGAGI. Trimming cost V 4 bases and J 6 bases, with 16 bases left between them. The CDR3 length is 14 residues. CDR3 DNA sequence: TGTGCCAGCAGTTTGGAGACCTCCCGCCGCGAGCAGTACTTC. Its translation: CASSLETSRREQYF.

The chain has TRBV9 and TRBJ2-4; 8 bases align to TRBD2. Germline-derived CDR1 and CDR2 are SGDLS and YYNGEE. The length of the CDR3 is 15 residues. V lost 4 bases to trimming and J lost 0 bases; unmatched junction nucleotides: 3. The CDR3 DNA follows: TGTGCCAGCAGCTCCCGGGGGGGAGCCAAAAACATTCAGTACTTC. Amino acids: CASSSRGGAKNIQYF.

This rearrangement joins TRBV7-3 to TRBJ2-2; tentative D call: TRBD1 (6 bases). The CDR3 is 16 residues long. Between the trimmed V and J ends, which lost 2 bases and 2 bases, there was a span of 12 bases. Germline loops: CDR1 SGHTA, CDR2 FQGTGA. The CDR3 spells CASSLQGRGNTGELFF. For the CDR3, the DNA is TGTGCCAGCAGCTTACAGGGGAGAGGAAACACCGGGGAGCTGTTTTTT.

The rearrangement uses TRBV5-1 and TRBJ1-3, with D uncertain. The ends were cut back, 7 bases at V and 0 bases at J, with 17 bases in the middle. This CDR3 is 16 amino acids long. Germline loops: CDR1 SGHRS, CDR2 YFSETQ. For the CDR3, the DNA is TGCGCCAGCCCCGGCAGGCAGACATCCTCTGGAAACACCATATATTTT. It specifies CASPGRQTSSGNTIYF.

The CDR3 coding sequence is TGTGCCAGCAGCTTGAGTACTGATACGCAGTATTTT. Its translation: CASSLSTDTQYF. This chain connects TRBV11-3 to TRBJ2-3; D not certain. Germline CDR1 SGHNT, CDR2 YENEEA. The V and J ends lost 3 bases and 6 bases respectively, with 7 bases between them. The CDR3 has 12 amino acids.

The rearrangement uses TRBV19 and TRBJ2-1; 8 bases agree with TRBD2. Trimming removed 5 bases from V and 4 bases from J; junction bases left unmatched: 7. The CDR3 has 15 amino acids. The germline gives CDR1 LNHDA, CDR2 SQIVND (reference sequence). CDR3 sequence (DNA): TGTGCCAGTAGTGTTCGGGGGGGCTCTTACAATGAGCAGTTCTTC. Protein sequence: CASSVRGGSYNEQFF.

The chain links TRBV19 to TRBJ1-2; perhaps TRBD1 as D (5 bases). The CDR3 consists of 13 residues. Germline V gives CDR1 LNHDA, CDR2 SQIVND (reference sequence). The V gene lost 5 bases and the J gene lost 2 bases, with 9 bases spanning the gap. The CDR3 reads CASSLEGNYGYTF. The CDR3 nucleotides read TGTGCCAGTAGTTTGGAGGGGAACTATGGCTACACCTTC. Using reference TRBV19 and TRBJ1-2 for the parts outside the CDR3, the full variable domain is DGGITQSPKYLFRKEGQNVTLSCEQNLNHDAMYWYRQDPGQGLRLIYYSQIVNDFQKGDIAEGYSVSREKKESFPLTVTSAQKNPTAFYLCASSLEGNYGYTFGSGTRLTVV.

V and J are TRBV4-1 and TRBJ1-1; D is undetermined. CDR1 and CDR2 (germline): MGHRA, YSYEKL. V lost 1 base and J lost 1, with 10 bases in between. The CDR3 runs 15 residues. The CDR3 DNA follows: TGCGCCAGCAGCCAAGCAGCACAGACGAACACTGAAGCTTTCTTT. Its protein product is CASSQAAQTNTEAFF.

The chain employs TRBV2 and TRBJ1-1, with 8 bases matching TRBD1. The V gene's germline CDR1 is SNHLY and CDR2 FYNNEI. The CDR3 runs 13 residues. V was clipped by 8 bases and J by 11 bases; unmatched bases: 13. CDR3 region: CASLSGGEYIAFF. CDR3 DNA: TGTGCCAGCTTATCAGGGGGCGAGTATATTGCTTTCTTT.

This chain links TRBV5-1 with TRBJ1-1; TRBD1 agrees at 7 bases. CDR1 and CDR2 from the germline V gene are SGHRS and YFSETQ. The ends lost 4 bases at V and 2 bases at J; junction bases unmatched: 5. This CDR3 comprises 14 residues. The CDR3 nucleotides read TGCGCCAGCAGCACCGGGGACAGCAACACTGAAGCTTTCTTT. Protein: CASSTGDSNTEAFF.

The chain couples TRBV5-4 to TRBJ2-2; D remains ambiguous. The CDR3 loop spans 14 amino acids. Germline V CDR1 and CDR2: SGHNT, YYREEE (reference sequence). With 2 bases removed from V and 7 bases from J, the gap between germline ends came to 12 bases. Written as DNA, the CDR3 is TGTGCCAGCAGCTTTCCTGGCCAGGACGGGGAGCTGTTTTTT. The encoded protein is CASSFPGQDGELFF.